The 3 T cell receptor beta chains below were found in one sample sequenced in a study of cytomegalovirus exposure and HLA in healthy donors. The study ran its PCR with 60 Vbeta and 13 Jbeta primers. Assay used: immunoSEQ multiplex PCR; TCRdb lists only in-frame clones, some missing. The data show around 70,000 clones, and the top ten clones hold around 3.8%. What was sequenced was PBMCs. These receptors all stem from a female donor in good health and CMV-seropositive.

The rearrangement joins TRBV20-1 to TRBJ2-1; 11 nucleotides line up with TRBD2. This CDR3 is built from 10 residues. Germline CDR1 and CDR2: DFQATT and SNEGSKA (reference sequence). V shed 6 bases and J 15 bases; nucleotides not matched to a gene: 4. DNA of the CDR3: TGCAGTGCCACTAGCGGGAGTCTGTTCTTC. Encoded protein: CSATSGSLFF.

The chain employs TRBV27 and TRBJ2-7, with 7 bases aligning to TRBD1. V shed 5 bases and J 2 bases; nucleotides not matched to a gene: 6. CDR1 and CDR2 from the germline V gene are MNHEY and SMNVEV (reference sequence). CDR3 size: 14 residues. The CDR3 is CASSKTGLAYEQYF. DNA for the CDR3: TGTGCCAGCAGTAAGACAGGGTTAGCCTACGAGCAGTACTTC.

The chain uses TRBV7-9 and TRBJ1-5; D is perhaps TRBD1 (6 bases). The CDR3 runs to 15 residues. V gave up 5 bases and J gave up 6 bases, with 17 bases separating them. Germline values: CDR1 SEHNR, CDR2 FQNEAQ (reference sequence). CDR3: CASSPPNRAPQPQHF. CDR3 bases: TGTGCCAGCAGCCCCCCGAACAGGGCTCCTCAGCCCCAGCATTTT.